Shown below are 24 T cell receptor beta chains from a single sample sequenced in a study of T cells in localized non-small cell lung cancer. Measured with immunoSEQ multiplex PCR; TCRdb has only the in-frame clones, and not every one. The table records thousands of clones, nearly 60% of them present only once. Sequencing was performed on lymph node tissue, taken before any cancer treatment. All receptors derive from a male donor aged 60 or over with stage I squamous cell lung carcinoma.

The chain uses TRBV10-3 and TRBJ1-1; D call uncertain. This CDR3 is built from 16 residues. Trimming cost V 0 bases and J 3 bases, with 14 bases left between them. CDR1 and CDR2 (germline): ENHRY, SYGVKD. The CDR3 bases are TGTGCCATCAGTGAGTCGGCTTTGGGCAGCCACACTGAAGCTTTCTTT. This sequence encodes CAISESALGSHTEAFF.

The chain combines TRBV28 with TRBJ2-3; tentatively, D is TRBD1 (6 bases). This CDR3 is built from 13 residues. Germline V gives CDR1 MDHEN, CDR2 SYDVKM. V was pared by 7 bases and J by 6 bases, with 14 bases between. CDR3 sequence (DNA): TGTGCCAGCACCACAGGGTTGTGGGATACGCAGTATTTT. Protein: CASTTGLWDTQYF.

In its sample, this clone was seen a few times. The genes are TRBV11-3 and TRBJ2-1; no clear D gene. Per germline, CDR1 SGHNT and CDR2 YENEEA. V shed 4 bases and J shed 0 bases, with 10 bases lying between them. CDR3 size: 15 residues. In DNA, the CDR3 is TGTGCCAGCAGCTCCAACACCGGCTCCTACAATGAGCAGTTCTTC. It codes for CASSSNTGSYNEQFF.

This clone was detected only a few times. V gene TRBV6-8 combines with J gene TRBJ1-1; D remains unclear. There are 14 residues in the CDR3. In germline, CDR1 is MNHGY, CDR2 SAAAGT. V lost 2 bases, J lost 0 bases, and 7 bases lay in between. The CDR3 DNA follows: TGTGCCAGCAGTTACACCACCATGAACACTGAAGCTTTCTTT. This gives the protein CASSYTTMNTEAFF.

The gene calls are TRBV19 and TRBJ2-5; D unclear. CDR1 is LNHDA and CDR2 is SQIVND in the germline V gene (reference sequence). The length of the CDR3 is 14 residues. V was pared by 3 bases and J by 0 bases, with 8 bases between. The CDR3 loop is CASSMTSDQETQYF. For the CDR3, the DNA is TGTGCCAGTAGTATGACGTCAGACCAAGAGACCCAGTACTTC.

The CDR3 protein is CASSQMNGGYGYTF. For the CDR3, the DNA is TGTGCCAGCAGCCAAATGAATGGGGGATACGGCTACACCTTC. This chain uses TRBV14 with TRBJ1-2; TRBD1 might be the D (5 bases). V was cut by 2 bases and J by 8 bases, with 15 bases left in between. CDR1 is SGHDN and CDR2 is FVKESK in the germline V gene. The CDR3 has 14 amino acids.

The CDR3 protein is CASSIPGGGTEAFF. CDR3 nucleotides: TGCGCCAGCTCGATCCCAGGGGGAGGGACTGAAGCTTTCTTT. This chain joins TRBV10-2 and TRBJ1-1, with 7 bases aligning to TRBD1. Germline V gives CDR1 WSHSY, CDR2 SAAADI. With V trimmed by 8 bases and J by 5 bases, 11 bases remained unmatched. The CDR3 runs 14 residues.

This clone showed up just a few times. The CDR3 nucleotides read TGTGCCACGGGCCCGGGACAGGGTACGGAAGCTTTCTTT. Translated, it gives CATGPGQGTEAFF. The chain joins TRBV6-8 to TRBJ1-1, with TRBD1 matching 9 bases. Trimming at V came to 10 bases and at J to 8 bases, leaving 11 bases not matched to a gene. Germline CDR1 is MNHGY and CDR2 is SAAAGT. The CDR3 spans 13 residues.

There are a few counts of this clone. The chain couples TRBV9 to TRBJ2-3, with 10 bases aligning to TRBD2. The CDR3 consists of 14 residues. The J segment lost 4 bases and the V segment lost 2 bases, leaving 1 base of the junction unmatched. Per germline, CDR1 SGDLS and CDR2 YYNGEE. In nucleotides, the CDR3 is TGTGCCAGCAGCGTGCTAGCGGGAGCAGATACGCAGTATTTT. It translates to CASSVLAGADTQYF.

The V and J genes are TRBV29-1 and TRBJ2-1; D is undetermined. CDR1 and CDR2 from the germline V gene are SQVTM and ANQGSEA. V was trimmed by 4 bases and J by 4 bases, leaving 8 bases between them. The CDR3 has 12 residues. The CDR3 reads CSVVGGYNEQFF. The CDR3 DNA is TGCAGCGTTGTTGGCGGTTACAATGAGCAGTTCTTC.

The CDR3 DNA reads as TGCAGCGTCGTAGGGTCCTTTTACTACGAGCAGTACTTC. Its translation is CSVVGSFYYEQYF. The chain links TRBV29-1 to TRBJ2-7; D is unclear. Germline-derived CDR1 and CDR2 are SQVTM and ANQGSEA. With 6 bases removed from V and 3 bases from J, the gap between germline ends came to 15 bases. This CDR3 is 13 amino acids long.

This chain uses TRBV29-1 with TRBJ2-7; a weak D match, TRBD2 (5 bases). Between the trimmed V and J ends, which lost 2 bases and 2 bases, there was a span of 10 bases. Germline V gives CDR1 SQVTM, CDR2 ANQGSEA. The length of the CDR3 is 13 residues. The CDR3 DNA sequence: TGCAGCGTTGAATTGTCGGGAACCTACGAGCAGTACTTC. This gives the protein CSVELSGTYEQYF.

The chain uses TRBV28 and TRBJ1-1; TRBD1 aligns across 7 bases. This CDR3 region has 14 residues. Germline V gene lookup returns CDR1 MDHEN and CDR2 SYDVKM. J lost 0 bases, V lost 6 bases, and 4 bases had no gene match. Here the CDR3 DNA reads TGTGCCAGCAGCCGACAGGGAATGAACACTGAAGCTTTCTTT. It codes for CASSRQGMNTEAFF.

V gene TRBV7-7 combines with J gene TRBJ1-1; the D gene is possibly TRBD1 (5 bases). Germline lookup yields CDR1 SSHAT and CDR2 FNYEAQ (reference sequence). This CDR3 is 14 amino acids long. The V and J ends lost 5 bases and 7 bases respectively, with 17 bases between them. The DNA of the CDR3 is TGTGCCAGCAGCCAGATGGTCAGGGCGGGTGAAGCTTTCTTT. Residues: CASSQMVRAGEAFF.

The rearrangement links TRBV18 to TRBJ1-1; TRBD1 matches at 8 bases. V shed 3 bases, J shed 5 bases, and the junction held 20 bases outside the gene matches. CDR1 and CDR2 (germline): KGHSH, LQKENI. The CDR3 totals 19 residues. The CDR3 DNA is TGTGCCAGCTCACCTTTCAGGACGACAGGGGATGGTATGAGTACTGAAGCTTTCTTT. Amino acids: CASSPFRTTGDGMSTEAFF.

The chain employs TRBV6-8 and TRBJ1-1, with D possibly TRBD1 on 5 matching bases. The ends were cut back, 7 bases at V and 6 bases at J, with 12 bases in the middle. Looked up from germline, CDR1 is MNHGY and CDR2 is SAAAGT. The CDR3 is 12 residues long. The CDR3 DNA follows: TGTGCCAGCACCAGGGTAAACGCTGAAGCTTTCTTT. The encoded protein is CASTRVNAEAFF.

This clone was counted a few times. V usage is TRBV9 and J usage is TRBJ2-1, with 9 bases matching TRBD2. CDR3 length: 18 amino acids. CDR1 is SGDLS and CDR2 is YYNGEE in the germline V gene. V trimming: 2 bases; J trimming: 6 bases; junction bases outside the gene matches: 15. CDR3 amino acids: CASSVGLALGGGGNEQFF. The CDR3, as DNA: TGTGCCAGCAGCGTGGGACTAGCCCTCGGAGGAGGGGGCAATGAGCAGTTCTTC. The full variable domain, with the rest looked up from reference TRBV9 and TRBJ2-1, is DSGVTQTPKHLITATGQRVTLRCSPRSGDLSVYWYQQSLDQGLQFLIQYYNGEERAKGNILERFSAQQFPDLHSELNLSSLELGDSALYFCASSVGLALGGGGNEQFFGPGTRLTVL.

The J gene is TRBJ2-3, the V gene TRBV12-5; D uncertain. Trimming removed 2 bases from V and 4 bases from J, with 7 bases in between. This CDR3 has 13 residues. CDR1 LGHNT and CDR2 FRNRAP come from the germline V gene. The CDR3 coding sequence is TGTGCTAGTGGTTTGCGCCAGGCAGATACGCAGTATTTT. It encodes CASGLRQADTQYF.

This CDR3 reads CTSSPGTKYEQYF. The CDR3 DNA reads as TGCACCAGCAGCCCCGGGACTAAATACGAGCAGTACTTC. V usage is TRBV1 and J usage is TRBJ2-7; the table assigns TRBD2, which was not confirmed against the DNA. TRBV1 is deemed a pseudogene. The CDR3 sequence is 13 residues long.

The chain combines TRBV18 with TRBJ2-7; possibly TRBD2 for D (5 bases). With 1 base removed from V and 1 base from J, the gap between germline ends came to 11 bases. Germline values: CDR1 KGHSH, CDR2 LQKENI. The CDR3 totals 15 residues. CDR3 DNA sequence: TGTGCCAGCTCACCACAAAGAGGGCTTTCCTACGAGCAGTACTTC. Protein product: CASSPQRGLSYEQYF. Together with reference TRBV18 and TRBJ2-7, the CDR3 gives the full variable domain: NAGVMQNPRHLVRRRGQEARLRCSPMKGHSHVYWYRQLPEEGLKFMVYLQKENIIDESGMPKERFSAEFPKEGPSILRIQQVVRGDSAAYFCASSPQRGLSYEQYFGPGTRLTVT.

The genes are TRBV28 and TRBJ2-1, with D unresolved. The CDR3 length is 12 residues. From germline, CDR1 is MDHEN and CDR2 SYDVKM. The V and J ends lost 5 bases and 7 bases respectively, with 9 bases between them. CDR3 DNA: TGTGCCAGCAGTCCTACAAGAAATGAGCAGTTCTTC. This gives the protein CASSPTRNEQFF.

The V call is TRBV6-8, the J call TRBJ1-4, with 8 bases matching TRBD1. V trimming: 6 bases; J trimming: 8 bases; junction bases outside the gene matches: 8. Germline values: CDR1 MNHGY, CDR2 SAAAGT. This CDR3 comprises 14 residues. In nucleotides, the CDR3 is TGTGCCAGCAGCGAAGACAGGGGAGGGGAAAAACTGTTTTTT. Protein sequence: CASSEDRGGEKLFF.

This chain joins TRBV14 and TRBJ2-7; D call uncertain. Germline CDR1 reads SGHDN; CDR2 reads FVKESK. CDR3 length equals 15 residues. Between the trimmed V and J ends, which lost 3 bases and 3 bases, there was a span of 15 bases. CDR3 coding DNA: TGTGCCAGCAGCCAGAAGGGTGTGGGGAACTACGAGCAGTACTTC. It specifies CASSQKGVGNYEQYF.

The chain carries TRBV19 and TRBJ1-2; TRBD1 might be the D (6 bases). The V gene lost 3 bases and the J gene lost 7 bases, with 15 bases spanning the gap. The V gene's germline CDR1 is LNHDA and CDR2 SQIVND (reference sequence). This CDR3 region has 14 residues. CDR3 region: CASSIGGLEGGYTF. The DNA of the CDR3 is TGTGCCAGTAGTATCGGGGGGCTTGAGGGTGGCTACACCTTC.